This T cell receptor beta chain is drawn from a study of T cells in Graves' hyperthyroidism and ophthalmopathy. V was clipped by 3 bases and J by 3 bases; unmatched bases: 2. The germline gives CDR1 MNHEY, CDR2 SVGAGI. The CDR3 spans 13 residues. Amplified TCR beta CDR3 regions derived from RNA transcripts. The HTBI set primed first-round TCR CDR3 RT-PCR. TCRdb reprocessed the multiplex PCR reads with MiXCR, giving one entry per CDR3 protein. The table includes over 700,000 distinct CDR3 sequences, 38% detected once. Study findings and constraints: By a 13 V-J model, ophthalmopathy was set apart from stable hyperthyroidism. Most clonotypes expanded in the thyroid (above 0.001) were also present in blood. Ophthalmopathy got predicted by the model a median approximately 6 months before its onset.

As for this clonotype: Its antigen remains unknown. A read error is likely, as this CDR3 ends without the conserved phenylalanine or tryptophan.

Sequencing was carried out using blood. The chain links TRBV6-5 to TRBJ2-7; TRBD1 matches 7 bases. The sequence derives from a young man with Graves' hyperthyroidism. The CDR3 sequence is CASSYDRDYEQYL. The DNA of the CDR3 is TGTGCCAGCAGTTATGACAGGGACTACGAGCAGTACCTC.